This is a list of T cell receptor beta chains from one sample in a study of T cells in Graves' hyperthyroidism and ophthalmopathy. TCRdb ran MiXCR on the multiplex PCR reads and lists one entry per CDR3 protein. The sample includes hundreds of thousands of distinct CDR3 sequences, around 39% of them seen just once. The sample comprised blood. The receptors stem from a man aged 18 to 35 with Graves' hyperthyroidism. CDR3s include the opening cysteine and the closing phenylalanine or tryptophan. The D gene is left open where the match is weak. The size of a clone is reported for some rows only, either as once, few or many, or as a class for expanded clones.

j_gene | abundance | v_gene | d_gene | CDR3aa | CDR3nt
TRBJ2-5 | many | TRBV29-1 | NA | CSVDGGRQETQYF | TGCAGCGTTGATGGAGGGCGCCAAGAGACCCAGTACTTC
TRBJ2-7 | few | TRBV7-9 | NA | CASSLRGTQSSYEQYF | TGTGCCAGCAGCTTAAGGGGGACACAGAGCTCCTACGAGCAGTACTTC
TRBJ1-3 | NA | TRBV7-2 | NA | CASSPSGNFGNTIYF | TGTGCCAGCAGCCCTAGCGGGAATTTTGGAAACACCATATATTTT
TRBJ2-5 | NA | TRBV6-2/TRBV6-3 | TRBD1 | CASTRDSLQETQYF | TGTGCCAGCACCCGGGACAGCCTTCAAGAGACCCAGTACTTC
TRBJ1-5 | many | TRBV19 | NA | CASSPLAGGTNQPQHF | TGTGCCAGTAGTCCTCTCGCAGGCGGGACAAATCAGCCCCAGCATTTT
TRBJ1-1 | few | TRBV20-1 | NA | CSARAGVNTEAFF | TGCAGTGCTAGAGCGGGGGTGAACACTGAAGCTTTCTTT
TRBJ2-1 | NA | TRBV29-1 | NA | CSVEPQGNEQFF | TGCAGCGTTGAACCCCAGGGGAATGAGCAGTTCTTC
TRBJ1-5 | NA | TRBV7-9 | NA | CASSLEDGTNQPQHF | TGTGCCAGCAGCTTAGAGGACGGAACCAATCAGCCCCAGCATTTT
TRBJ2-5 | NA | TRBV12-3/TRBV12-4 | TRBD2 | CASSPEASGGAETQYF | TGTGCCAGCAGTCCCGAGGCTAGCGGGGGGGCAGAGACCCAGTACTTC
TRBJ1-1 | NA | TRBV10-2 | TRBD1 | CASSPRTGVLRTEAFF | TGTGCCAGCAGTCCGCGGACAGGGGTATTGCGTACTGAAGCTTTCTTT
TRBJ1-3 | few | TRBV7-2 | NA | CASSLDLSAPYHSGNTIYF | TGTGCCAGCAGCTTAGATCTCTCAGCCCCCTACCACTCTGGAAACACCATATATTTT
TRBJ1-3 | many | TRBV9 | NA | CASSPHGNTIYF | TGTGCCAGCAGCCCTCATGGAAACACCATATATTTT
TRBJ2-5 | few | TRBV5-1 | TRBD1 | CASSLERTGWTETQYF | TGCGCCAGCAGCTTGGAGAGGACAGGGTGGACCGAGACCCAGTACTTC
TRBJ1-1 | NA | TRBV6-5 | NA | CASRPGHQNTEAFF | TGTGCCAGCAGACCGGGACACCAGAACACTGAAGCTTTCTTT
TRBJ2-7 | NA | TRBV7-6 | NA | CASSSGWGNEQYF | TGTGCCAGCAGCTCCGGTTGGGGGAACGAGCAGTACTTC
TRBJ2-5 | NA | TRBV29-1 | NA | CSVDARGRETQYF | TGCAGCGTAGACGCCAGGGGTAGAGAGACCCAGTACTTC
TRBJ2-2 | NA | TRBV19 | TRBD1 | CAARPQGLRELFF | TGTGCCGCGAGGCCACAGGGGTTAAGGGAGCTGTTTTTT
TRBJ2-7 | NA | TRBV9 | TRBD1 | CASSVGDRGAEQYF | TGTGCCAGCAGCGTGGGGGACAGGGGTGCCGAGCAGTACTTC
TRBJ1-1 | NA | TRBV7-2 | NA | CASWTPVNTEAFF | TGTGCCAGCTGGACCCCAGTGAACACTGAAGCTTTCTTT
TRBJ1-6 | many | TRBV5-1 | NA | CASSSSINSPLHF | TGCGCCAGCAGCTCTTCGATCAATTCACCCCTCCACTTT
TRBJ2-7 | few | TRBV7-8 | NA | CASSLAPNDEQYF | TGTGCCAGCAGCTTGGCCCCCAACGACGAGCAGTACTTC
TRBJ1-4 | few | TRBV12-3/TRBV12-4 | NA | CASRLGGTGNEKLFF | TGTGCCAGCCGCCTGGGGGGGACGGGTAATGAAAAACTGTTTTTT
TRBJ2-6 | NA | TRBV7-9 | NA | CASSLGPGAPGGANVLTF | TGTGCCAGCAGCCTAGGGCCGGGGGCGCCGGGTGGGGCCAACGTCCTGACTTTC
TRBJ1-3 | few | TRBV2 | TRBD1 | CASSRAGGDTIYF | TGTGCCAGCAGTCGGGCAGGGGGTGACACCATATATTTT
TRBJ2-5 | once | TRBV10-3 | TRBD2 | CAIRPGTRERGSRGAQYF | TGTGCCATCAGACCCGGGACTAGAGAGAGGGGGTCCCGAGGGGCCCAGTACTTC
TRBJ2-3 | few | TRBV9 | NA | CASSVGDSTDTQYF | TGTGCCAGCAGCGTAGGGGATAGCACAGATACGCAGTATTTT
TRBJ1-5 | NA | TRBV4-2 | NA | CASSLGGGGHSNQPQHF | TGTGCCAGCAGCCTCGGGGGAGGGGGTCATAGCAATCAGCCCCAGCATTTT
TRBJ2-7 | NA | TRBV29-1 | NA | CSGGLSGASYEQYF | TGCAGCGGGGGGCTTAGCGGTGCTTCCTACGAGCAGTACTTC
TRBJ2-7 | once | TRBV19 | TRBD1 | CASSTTTSDRGMPYEQYF | TGTGCCAGTAGTACCACAACCTCCGACAGGGGGATGCCCTACGAGCAGTACTTC
TRBJ2-2 | once | TRBV10-1 | NA | CASSERIGEAGELFF | TGTGCCAGCAGTGAAAGAATTGGGGAGGCCGGGGAGCTGTTTTTT
TRBJ2-5 | NA | TRBV2 | TRBD1 | CASPLGQQETQYF | TGTGCCAGTCCCTTGGGACAGCAAGAGACCCAGTACTTC
TRBJ1-1 | NA | TRBV5-1 | NA | CASSLAPQGSTEAFF | TGCGCCAGCAGCTTGGCCCCGCAGGGCTCCACTGAAGCTTTCTTT
TRBJ2-5 | NA | TRBV20-1 | NA | CSARATDREGETQYF | TGCAGTGCTAGAGCCACTGACAGGGAGGGAGAGACCCAGTACTTC